Presented here are 20 T cell receptor beta chains from one specimen sequenced in a study of blood T cells in healthy people across ages. A second about 6 to 12 cycle PCR used barcoded and J-beta primers. TCRdb reprocessed the 5' RACE reads via MiXCR and lists one record per CDR3 protein. Of roughly 680,000 distinct CDR3 sequences in the sample, 40% to 65% were seen once. The sample consisted of blood. The receptor set was obtained from an elderly woman in good health.

This clonotype was counted many times. The chain couples TRBV5-1 to TRBJ2-5, with unresolved D. This CDR3 is built from 14 residues. The germline V and J ends were trimmed by 1 base and 5 bases, with 12 bases remaining between them. CDR1 SGHRS and CDR2 YFSETQ come from the germline V gene. CDR3 in DNA: TGCGCCAGCAGCTTGTTGTCAGGCGGTGAGACCCAGTACTTC. Protein sequence: CASSLLSGGETQYF.

The CDR3 nucleotides are TGTGCCAGCAGTTTCGCCGGGCGTCTGTACGAGCAGTACTTC. This gives the protein CASSFAGRLYEQYF. The chain combines TRBV28 with TRBJ2-7; no reliable D call. The CDR3 sequence is 14 residues long. Germline CDR1 MDHEN, CDR2 SYDVKM. Trimming stripped 3 bases from V and 4 bases from J, with 13 bases between.

The gene calls are TRBV3-1 and TRBJ2-7; D uncertain. Germline V lookup: CDR1 LGHDT, CDR2 YNNKEL (reference sequence). The CDR3 length is 12 residues. The V end lost 1 base, the J end lost 4 bases, and 5 bases lay between the germline ends. The CDR3 region has the DNA TGTGCCAGCAGCCAAGCACAGTACGAGCAGTACTTC. Its protein is CASSQAQYEQYF.

The rearrangement joins TRBV20-1 to TRBJ2-1; TRBD1 might be the D (6 bases). V was shortened by 6 bases and J by 6 bases, with 18 bases between the two germline ends. Germline CDR1 and CDR2: DFQATT and SNEGSKA (reference sequence). There are 14 residues in the CDR3. CDR3 bases: TGCAGTGCCAACGACAGGACCTATAGCAATGAGCAGTTCTTC. Translation gives CSANDRTYSNEQFF.

This clonotype was detected only once. A read error may be the cause here, since a much bigger clone is one base away. The rearrangement links TRBV5-1 to TRBJ2-5; D perhaps matches TRBD2 (8 bases). The CDR3 covers 15 residues. Trimming removed 4 bases at V and 5 bases at J, with 18 bases between. Germline V CDR1 and CDR2: SGHRS, YFSETQ. DNA of the CDR3: TGCGCCAGCAGCCGACTAGCGACAGGGACGGAGACCCAGTACTTC. This encodes CASSRLATGTETQYF. Supplemented by reference TRBV5-1 and TRBJ2-5, the full variable domain reads KAGVTQTPRYLIKTRGQQVTLSCSPISGHRSVSWYQQTPGQGLQFLFEYFSETQRNKGNFPGRFSGRQFSNSRSEMNVSTLELGDSALYLCASSRLATGTETQYFGPGTRLLVL.

The chain uses TRBV3-1 and TRBJ1-2; D possibly corresponds to TRBD1 (5 bases). Trimming removed 0 bases from V and 8 bases from J, with 7 bases in between. This CDR3 region has 12 residues. The germline gives CDR1 LGHDT, CDR2 YNNKEL (reference sequence). CDR3 amino acids: CASSQDRTGYTF. The CDR3 DNA reads as TGTGCCAGCAGCCAAGATCGGACAGGCTACACCTTC.

As to this clonotype: A much more abundant neighbour one base away suggests this may be a read error. The chain recombines TRBV12-3 or TRBV12-4 with TRBJ2-1; possibly TRBD2 for D (6 bases). This CDR3 comprises 13 residues. The CDR3 region is CVSVTSPYNEQFF. The DNA of the CDR3 is TGTGTCAGCGTTACTAGCCCCTACAATGAGCAGTTCTTC.

In this sample, this clonotype turned up many times. As DNA, the CDR3 is TGTGCCAGCAGCGTAGACACTAGCGGGTACAATGAGCAGTTCTTC. It translates to CASSVDTSGYNEQFF. This chain connects TRBV9 to TRBJ2-1, with TRBD2 matching over 9 bases. The CDR3 covers 15 residues. After removal of 0 bases from V and 4 bases from J, the junction contained 2 bases not matched to a gene. Per the germline V gene, CDR1 is SGDLS and CDR2 is YYNGEE. Looking up the rest from reference TRBV9 and TRBJ2-1 gives the full variable domain: DSGVTQTPKHLITATGQRVTLRCSPRSGDLSVYWYQQSLDQGLQFLIQYYNGEERAKGNILERFSAQQFPDLHSELNLSSLELGDSALYFCASSVDTSGYNEQFFGPGTRLTVL.

This clonotype was counted a few times. The chain employs TRBV3-1 and TRBJ2-2; D uncertain. Per the germline V gene, CDR1 is LGHDT and CDR2 is YNNKEL (reference sequence). V lost 5 bases and J 8 bases, leaving 9 bases between the germline ends. The length of the CDR3 is 12 residues. The CDR3 DNA follows: TGTGCCAGCAGCTCAACGGCAGGGGAGCTGTTTTTT. Translation: CASSSTAGELFF.

This clonotype appeared a few times. The chain recombines TRBV7-2 with TRBJ1-5, with D perhaps matching TRBD1 (6 bases). This CDR3 has 13 residues. Trimming removed 7 bases at V and 3 bases at J, with 10 bases between. Per the germline V gene, CDR1 is SGHTA and CDR2 is FQGNSA. DNA for the CDR3: TGTGCCAGCAAAGGACAGCCCAATCAGCCCCAGCATTTT. This codes for CASKGQPNQPQHF.

The V gene is TRBV20-1, the J gene TRBJ2-3, with 14 bases identical to TRBD2. J gave up 5 bases and V 5 bases, and 9 bases lay outside the gene matches. The CDR3 spans 16 residues. Looked up from germline, CDR1 is DFQATT and CDR2 is SNEGSKA (reference sequence). The CDR3 protein is CSALQTSGGVKDTQYF. For the CDR3, the DNA is TGCAGTGCTTTACAGACTAGCGGGGGGGTGAAAGATACGCAGTATTTT.

The V and J genes are TRBV20-1 and TRBJ2-1, with 7 bases matching TRBD2. The CDR3 has 16 amino acids. Trimming took 0 bases from V and 3 from J; bases not matched to a gene: 8. Per germline, CDR1 DFQATT and CDR2 SNEGSKA (reference sequence). The CDR3, as DNA: TGCAGTGCTAGAGATTTCGGCGGGAGTGGCTACAATGAGCAGTTCTTC. It is translated as CSARDFGGSGYNEQFF.

The J gene is TRBJ1-1, the V gene TRBV5-1, with a tentative D call TRBD1 (5 bases). Germline V gives CDR1 SGHRS, CDR2 YFSETQ. The CDR3 loop spans 18 amino acids. Trimming removed 0 bases from V and 0 bases from J, with 18 bases in between. The CDR3 region has the DNA TGCGCCAGCAGCTTGGCCCCCAACGTACCGGGGGTGAACACTGAAGCTTTCTTT. Translating gives CASSLAPNVPGVNTEAFF.

The chain has TRBV7-9 and TRBJ2-2; possibly TRBD2 for D (6 bases). Trimming cost V 2 bases and J 1 base, with 20 bases left between them. Germline lookup yields CDR1 SEHNR and CDR2 FQNEAQ (reference sequence). CDR3 length: 19 amino acids. The CDR3 bases are TGTGCCAGCAGCTTAAGGGTTCGCGTCGGACTAAAGAACACCGGGGAGCTGTTTTTT. Protein: CASSLRVRVGLKNTGELFF.

The rearrangement links TRBV29-1 to TRBJ1-4; D is unclear. Germline V gene data show CDR1 as SQVTM and CDR2 as ANQGSEA. The ends were cut back, 5 bases at V and 8 bases at J, with 9 bases in the middle. The CDR3 length is 11 residues. Here the CDR3 reads CSVRQGEKLFF. CDR3 nucleotide sequence: TGCAGCGTTCGGCAAGGGGAAAAACTGTTTTTT.

The chain joins TRBV7-9 to TRBJ1-6; D unclear. The CDR3 length is 17 residues. Trimming left V 3 bases short and J 0 bases short, with 12 bases between. Germline V gene data show CDR1 as SEHNR and CDR2 as FQNEAQ (reference sequence). CDR3 sequence: CASSFYTGSSYNSPLHF. The CDR3 DNA reads as TGTGCCAGCAGCTTCTACACCGGGAGCTCCTATAATTCACCCCTCCACTTT.

The chain recombines TRBV20-1 with TRBJ2-1; D might be TRBD1 (5 bases). Near its end, the DNA agrees better with TRBJ2-7, so the J call may be wrong. This CDR3 contains 14 residues. Germline CDR1 and CDR2: DFQATT and SNEGSKA (reference sequence). In DNA, the CDR3 is TGCAGTGTCCAGGAAGGGGTACGATACAATGAGCAGTACTTC. Protein sequence: CSVQEGVRYNEQYF.

At least ten counts were recorded for this clonotype. The chain links TRBV20-1 to TRBJ2-5; D is undetermined. V lost 3 bases and J 4 bases, leaving 6 bases between the germline ends. Germline CDR1 and CDR2: DFQATT and SNEGSKA (reference sequence). This CDR3 region has 11 residues. The DNA of the CDR3 is TGCAGTGCTAGGGGCTCAGAGACCCAGTACTTC. It codes for CSARGSETQYF.

Concerning this clonotype itself: Possible read error: a much larger clone is one base away. The J gene is TRBJ2-7, the V gene TRBV5-1; D is ambiguous. V dropped 5 bases and J dropped 6 bases, with 6 bases sitting between them. The CDR3 spans 10 residues. Looked up from germline, CDR1 is SGHRS and CDR2 is YFSETQ. The CDR3 DNA follows: TGCGCCAGCAGGTCAACCGAGCAGTACTTC. It translates to CASRSTEQYF.

This clonotype was counted many times. This chain uses TRBV7-2 with TRBJ2-7; 9 bases map to TRBD2. The CDR3 loop spans 15 amino acids. Germline values: CDR1 SGHTA, CDR2 FQGNSA. V dropped 2 bases and J dropped 4; count of bases not matched to a gene: 6. The CDR3 region is CASSLNGRGGYEQYF. The DNA for the CDR3 is TGTGCCAGCAGCTTAAATGGGCGGGGGGGTTACGAGCAGTACTTC.